This TCR beta chain was obtained from a study of CD8+ T cells in alopecia areata. Germline values: CDR1 SEHNR, CDR2 FQNEAQ (reference sequence). Trimming removed 1 base from V and 2 bases from J; junction bases left unmatched: 6. The CDR3 totals 16 residues. This clone was detected only once. After isolation, RNA underwent reverse transcription to generate cDNA as the sequencing template. Clones were read by immunoSEQ multiplex PCR, and TCRdb kept only the in-frame ones, dropping some. The profile shows approximately 57,000 clones, 96% of them singletons. Alopecia areata patients gave lesional scalp punch biopsies and peripheral blood samples.

Sequences were derived from CD8+ T cells sorted from blood, sampled at week 0. J is TRBJ2-7 and V is TRBV7-9; 9 bases fit TRBD2. The sequence derives from a human donor with alopecia areata. Here the CDR3 DNA reads TGTGCCAGCAGCTTAGAAGAGTCTAGCGGGGCCTACGAGCAGTACTTC. It is translated as CASSLEESSGAYEQYF.